Here is one TCR beta chain with its context. One junction end disagrees with the germline gene, perhaps due to a read error. The CDR3 loop spans 14 amino acids. Germline V gene sequence: CDR1 SGHVS, CDR2 FNYEAQ. The sample comes from a study of blood T cell repertoires in COVID-19. Study-level information: PBMCs, B-cell-depleted T cells, or T cells provided the cDNA or gDNA that made up the material.

Authors' methods: The assay estimated nucleated cells by amplifying reference gene primers. The method was immunoSEQ multiplex PCR; TCRdb's version includes in-frame clones alone and lacks a portion of them. D and trimming were read from the DNA, whereas the V and J calls and clone size are those reported in that table. The sample lists 250,000 to 300,000 clones, approximately 89% occurring once. The sequenced sample was peripheral blood. The chain couples TRBV7-6 to TRBJ2-7, with 7 bases fitting TRBD1. The source is a woman aged 55-70 years with acute or convalescent COVID-19. The CDR3 bases are TGTGCCAGCAGCTCTCGACAGGGCTCCCACGAGCAGTACTTC. This encodes CASSSRQGSHEQYF. Drawing the rest from reference TRBV7-6 and TRBJ2-7, the complete variable domain is GAGVSQSPRYKVTKRGQDVALRCDPISGHVSLYWYRQALGQGPEFLTYFNYEAQQDKSGLPNDRFSAERPEGSISTLTIQRTEQRDSAMYRCASSSRQGSHEQYFGPGTRLTVT.